This T cell receptor beta chain is from a study of blood T cell repertoires in COVID-19. Generated by immunoSEQ multiplex PCR, the TCRdb table keeps only in-frame clones and is missing some. The sample holds 110,000 to 150,000 clones; around nine tenths are singletons and the top ten take 5% to 6%. CDR1 and CDR2 (germline): LNHDA, SQIVND (reference sequence). This CDR3 spans 14 amino acids. The trim removed 7 bases at V and 7 bases at J, leaving 6 bases unmatched. This clonotype was sampled from a human donor in a cohort sampled during active COVID-19. The chain employs TRBV19 and TRBJ2-2; 10 positions match TRBD1. Sequenced: peripheral blood. In DNA form, the CDR3 reads TGTGCCAGTAAGGGACAGGGGCTTTTCGGGGAGCTGTTTTTT. Its protein is CASKGQGLFGELFF.